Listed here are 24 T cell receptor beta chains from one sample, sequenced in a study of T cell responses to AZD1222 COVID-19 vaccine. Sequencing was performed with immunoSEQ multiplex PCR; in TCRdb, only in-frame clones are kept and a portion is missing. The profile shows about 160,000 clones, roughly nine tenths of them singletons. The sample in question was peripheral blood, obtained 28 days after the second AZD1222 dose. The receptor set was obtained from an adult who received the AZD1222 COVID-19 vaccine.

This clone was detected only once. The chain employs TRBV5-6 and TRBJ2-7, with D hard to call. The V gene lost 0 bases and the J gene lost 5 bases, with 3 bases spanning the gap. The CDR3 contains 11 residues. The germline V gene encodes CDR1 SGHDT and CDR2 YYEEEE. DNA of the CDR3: TGTGCCAGCAGCTTGGCCCACGAGCAGTACTTC. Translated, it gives CASSLAHEQYF. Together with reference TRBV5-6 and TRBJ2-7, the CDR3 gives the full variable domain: DAGVTQSPTHLIKTRGQQVTLRCSPKSGHDTVSWYQQALGQGPQFIFQYYEEEERQRGNFPDRFSGHQFPNYSSELNVNALLLGDSALYLCASSLAHEQYFGPGTRLTVT.

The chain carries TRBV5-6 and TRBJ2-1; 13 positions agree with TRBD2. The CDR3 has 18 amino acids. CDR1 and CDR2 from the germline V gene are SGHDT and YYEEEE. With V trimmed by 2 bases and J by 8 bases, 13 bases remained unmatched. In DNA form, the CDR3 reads TGTGCCAGCAGCTTCACCCCGCCGGGACTAGCGGGGCTGTATGAGCAGTTCTTC. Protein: CASSFTPPGLAGLYEQFF.

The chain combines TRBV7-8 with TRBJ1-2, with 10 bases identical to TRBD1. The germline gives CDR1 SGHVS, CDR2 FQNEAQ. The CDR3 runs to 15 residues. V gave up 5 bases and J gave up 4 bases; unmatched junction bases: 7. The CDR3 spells CASSPRTGGVYGYTF. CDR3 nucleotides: TGTGCCAGCAGCCCCCGGACAGGGGGGGTCTATGGCTACACCTTC. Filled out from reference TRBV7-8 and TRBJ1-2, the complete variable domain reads GAGVSQSPRYKVAKRGQDVALRCDPISGHVSLFWYQQALGQGPEFLTYFQNEAQLDKSGLPSDRFFAERPEGSVSTLKIQRTQQEDSAVYLCASSPRTGGVYGYTFGSGTRLTVV.

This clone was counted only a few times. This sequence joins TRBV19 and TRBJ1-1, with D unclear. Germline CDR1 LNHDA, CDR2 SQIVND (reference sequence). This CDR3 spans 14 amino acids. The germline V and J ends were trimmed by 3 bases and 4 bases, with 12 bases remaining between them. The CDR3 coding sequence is TGTGCCAGTAGTATGGTTGGTGGGAGCACTGAAGCTTTCTTT. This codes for CASSMVGGSTEAFF.

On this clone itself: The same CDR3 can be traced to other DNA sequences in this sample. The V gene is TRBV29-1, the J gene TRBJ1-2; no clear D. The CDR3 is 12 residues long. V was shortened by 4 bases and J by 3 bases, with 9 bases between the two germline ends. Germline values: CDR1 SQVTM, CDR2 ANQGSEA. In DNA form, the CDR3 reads TGCAGCGTTGCCCCCGGCGACTATGGCTACACCTTC. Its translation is CSVAPGDYGYTF.

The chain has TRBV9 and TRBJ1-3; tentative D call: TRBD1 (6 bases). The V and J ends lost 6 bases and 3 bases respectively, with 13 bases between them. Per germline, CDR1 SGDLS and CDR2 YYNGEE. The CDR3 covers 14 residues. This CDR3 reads CASTPGRGGNTIYF. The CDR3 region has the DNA TGTGCCAGCACCCCCGGCAGGGGTGGAAACACCATATATTTT.

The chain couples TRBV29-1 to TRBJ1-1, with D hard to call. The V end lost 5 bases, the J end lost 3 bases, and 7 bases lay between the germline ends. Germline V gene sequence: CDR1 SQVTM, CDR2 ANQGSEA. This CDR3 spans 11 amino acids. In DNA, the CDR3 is TGCAGCGTTTTGAGGTACACTGAAGCTTTCTTT. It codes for CSVLRYTEAFF. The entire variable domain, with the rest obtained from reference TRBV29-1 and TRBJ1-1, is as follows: SAVISQKPSRDICQRGTSLTIQCQVDSQVTMMFWYRQQPGQSLTLIATANQGSEATYESGFVIDKFPISRPNLTFSTLTVSNMSPEDSSIYLCSVLRYTEAFFGQGTRLTVV.

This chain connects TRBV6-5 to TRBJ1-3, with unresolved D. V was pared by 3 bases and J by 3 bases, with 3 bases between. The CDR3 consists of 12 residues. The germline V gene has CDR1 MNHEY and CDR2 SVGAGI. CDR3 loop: CASSYNGNTIYF. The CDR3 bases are TGTGCCAGCAGTTATAATGGAAACACCATATATTTT.

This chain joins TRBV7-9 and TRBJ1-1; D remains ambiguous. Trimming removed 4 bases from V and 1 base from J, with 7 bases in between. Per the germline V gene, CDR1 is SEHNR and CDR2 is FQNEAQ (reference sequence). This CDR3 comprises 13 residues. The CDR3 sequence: CASSSGRNTEAFF. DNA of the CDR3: TGTGCCAGCAGCTCCGGGCGGAACACTGAAGCTTTCTTT.

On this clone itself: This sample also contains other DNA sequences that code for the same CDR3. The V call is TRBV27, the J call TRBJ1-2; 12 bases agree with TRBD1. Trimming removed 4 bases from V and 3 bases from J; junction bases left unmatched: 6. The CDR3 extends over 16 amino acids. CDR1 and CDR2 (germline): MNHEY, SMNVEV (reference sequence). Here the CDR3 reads CASSSGTGGAYYGYTF. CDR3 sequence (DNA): TGTGCCAGCAGTTCCGGGACAGGGGGCGCTTACTATGGCTACACCTTC.

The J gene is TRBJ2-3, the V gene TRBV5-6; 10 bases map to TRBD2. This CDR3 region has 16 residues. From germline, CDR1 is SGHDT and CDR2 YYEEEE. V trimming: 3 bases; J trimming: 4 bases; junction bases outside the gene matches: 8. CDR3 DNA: TGTGCCAGCAGCTGGGCGGGACTAGCGTACGCAGATACGCAGTATTTT. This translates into CASSWAGLAYADTQYF.

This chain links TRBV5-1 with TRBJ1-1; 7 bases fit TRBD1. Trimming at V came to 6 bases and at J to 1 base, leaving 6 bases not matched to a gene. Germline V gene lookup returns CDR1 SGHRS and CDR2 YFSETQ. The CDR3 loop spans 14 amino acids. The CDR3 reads CASTPGGRNTEAFF. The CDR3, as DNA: TGCGCCAGCACCCCAGGGGGTCGGAACACTGAAGCTTTCTTT.

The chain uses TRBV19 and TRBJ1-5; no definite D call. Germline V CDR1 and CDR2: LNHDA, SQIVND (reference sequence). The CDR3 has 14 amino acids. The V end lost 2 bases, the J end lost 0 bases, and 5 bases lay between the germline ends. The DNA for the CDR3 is TGTGCCAGTAGTATACGGACTAGCAATCAGCCCCAGCATTTT. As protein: CASSIRTSNQPQHF. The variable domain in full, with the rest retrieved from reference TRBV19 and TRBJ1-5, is DGGITQSPKYLFRKEGQNVTLSCEQNLNHDAMYWYRQDPGQGLRLIYYSQIVNDFQKGDIAEGYSVSREKKESFPLTVTSAQKNPTAFYLCASSIRTSNQPQHFGDGTRLSIL.

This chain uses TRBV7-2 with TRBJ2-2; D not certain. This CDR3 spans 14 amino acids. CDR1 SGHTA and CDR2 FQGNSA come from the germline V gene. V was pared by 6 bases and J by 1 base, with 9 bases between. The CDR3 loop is CASRVFGNTGELFF. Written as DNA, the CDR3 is TGTGCCAGCAGGGTATTTGGGAACACCGGGGAGCTGTTTTTT.

Here the CDR3 reads CASSLRRGRDTGELFF. The CDR3 DNA follows: TGTGCCAGCAGCTTAAGGAGGGGGAGAGACACCGGGGAGCTGTTTTTT. This chain uses TRBV7-2 with TRBJ2-2, with D possibly called TRBD1 or TRBD2 (6 bases each). The CDR3 consists of 16 residues. The V gene lost 2 bases and the J gene lost 3 bases, with 13 bases spanning the gap. Germline V gene lookup returns CDR1 SGHTA and CDR2 FQGNSA.

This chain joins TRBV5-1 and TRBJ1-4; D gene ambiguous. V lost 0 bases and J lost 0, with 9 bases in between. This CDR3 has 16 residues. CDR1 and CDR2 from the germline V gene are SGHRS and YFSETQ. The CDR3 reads CASSLGASATNEKLFF. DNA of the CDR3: TGCGCCAGCAGCTTGGGGGCCTCTGCAACTAATGAAAAACTGTTTTTT.

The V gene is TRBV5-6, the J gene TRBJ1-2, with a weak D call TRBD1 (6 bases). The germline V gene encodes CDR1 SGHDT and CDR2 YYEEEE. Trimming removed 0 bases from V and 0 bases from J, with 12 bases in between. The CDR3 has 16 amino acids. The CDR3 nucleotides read TGTGCCAGCAGCTTGGTGGGGGGCCTAGCTAACTATGGCTACACCTTC. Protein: CASSLVGGLANYGYTF.

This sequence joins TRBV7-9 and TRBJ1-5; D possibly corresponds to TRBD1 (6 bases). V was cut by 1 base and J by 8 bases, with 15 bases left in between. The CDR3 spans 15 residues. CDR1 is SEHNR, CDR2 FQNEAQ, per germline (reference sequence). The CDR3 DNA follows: TGTGCCAGCAGCTTAGGCCCCGGGGGCTCGGAGCCCCAGCATTTT. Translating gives CASSLGPGGSEPQHF. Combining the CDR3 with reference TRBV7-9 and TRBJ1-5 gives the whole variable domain DTGVSQNPRHKITKRGQNVTFRCDPISEHNRLYWYRQTLGQGPEFLTYFQNEAQLEKSRLLSDRFSAERPKGSFSTLEIQRTEQGDSAMYLCASSLGPGGSEPQHFGDGTRLSIL.

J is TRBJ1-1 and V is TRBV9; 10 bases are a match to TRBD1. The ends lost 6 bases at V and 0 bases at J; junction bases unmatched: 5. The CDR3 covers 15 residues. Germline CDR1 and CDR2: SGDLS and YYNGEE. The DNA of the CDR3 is TGTGCCAGCAAAGGGACAGGGGACATGAACACTGAAGCTTTCTTT. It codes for CASKGTGDMNTEAFF.

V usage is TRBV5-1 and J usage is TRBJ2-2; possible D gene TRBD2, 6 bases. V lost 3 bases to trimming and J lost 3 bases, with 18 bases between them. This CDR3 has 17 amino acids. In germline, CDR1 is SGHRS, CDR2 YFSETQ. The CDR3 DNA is TGCGCCAGCAGCTGGGGGAGCTGGGACTTCGACACCGGGGAGCTGTTTTTT. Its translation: CASSWGSWDFDTGELFF.

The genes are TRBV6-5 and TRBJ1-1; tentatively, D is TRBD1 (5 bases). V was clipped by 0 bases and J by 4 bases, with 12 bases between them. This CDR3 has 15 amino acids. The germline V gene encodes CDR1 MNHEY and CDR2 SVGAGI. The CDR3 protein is CASSYSQGRGTEAFF. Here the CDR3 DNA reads TGTGCCAGCAGTTACTCTCAGGGAAGGGGCACTGAAGCTTTCTTT.

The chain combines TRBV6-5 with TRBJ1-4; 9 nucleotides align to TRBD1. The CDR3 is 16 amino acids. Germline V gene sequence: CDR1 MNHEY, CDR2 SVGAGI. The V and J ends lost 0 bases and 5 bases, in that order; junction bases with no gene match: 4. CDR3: CASSYSTGGDNEKLFF. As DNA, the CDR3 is TGTGCCAGCAGTTACTCAACAGGGGGCGACAATGAAAAACTGTTTTTT.

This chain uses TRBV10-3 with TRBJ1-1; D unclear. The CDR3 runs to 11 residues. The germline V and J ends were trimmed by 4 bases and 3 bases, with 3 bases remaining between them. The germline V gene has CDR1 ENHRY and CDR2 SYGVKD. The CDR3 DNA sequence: TGTGCCATCAGTGCGGACACTGAAGCTTTCTTT. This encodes CAISADTEAFF.

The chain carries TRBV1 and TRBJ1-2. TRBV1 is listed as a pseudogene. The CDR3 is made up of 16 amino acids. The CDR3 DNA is TGCACCAGCAGTTGTGGAGTTTGGGCAGGCTCCCATGGCTACACCTTC. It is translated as CTSSCGVWAGSHGYTF.